This T cell receptor (beta chain) is from a study of blood T cells in healthy people across ages. A second about 7 to 12 cycle PCR used barcoded and J-beta primers. TCRdb analysed the 5' RACE reads with MiXCR anew, one entry per CDR3 protein. The sample includes hundreds of thousands of distinct CDR3 sequences, 58% of them seen just once. The length of the CDR3 is 15 residues. Trimming stripped 3 bases from V and 1 base from J, with 11 bases between. Germline V gene sequence: CDR1 ENHRY, CDR2 SYGVKD. The chain has TRBV10-3 and TRBJ2-3; D ambiguous. Specimen: blood. This clonotype was sampled from a man in his thirties or forties in good health. CDR3 sequence reads: CAISDPYQGTDTQYF. CDR3 DNA sequence: TGTGCCATCAGTGACCCTTACCAGGGCACAGATACGCAGTATTTT.